The clone carrying this T cell receptor (beta chain) was counted between two and nine times. The antigen is unknown. Germline CDR1 and CDR2: GTSNPN and SVGIG (reference sequence). Trimming took off 2 bases at V and 4 bases at J, with 14 bases between the two ends. The CDR3 consists of 14 residues. The data were obtained in a study of blood T cells in healthy people across ages. Points from the study as a whole: Age brought a roughly linear fall in TCR beta diversity measured per million T cells. Whereas aged donors had fewer naive CD4+ cells, long-lived donors had more of them and higher diversity.

The use of a sample-barcoded 5' primer and a J-beta primer mix characterized a second PCR of about 7 to 12 cycles. TCRdb analysed the 5' RACE reads with MiXCR anew, one entry per CDR3 protein. The sample lists about 1.5 million distinct CDR3 sequences; roughly two fifths were seen once. The sequence derives from a woman aged 18-29 years in good health. The chain is built from TRBV30 and TRBJ1-2; D is possibly TRBD1 (5 bases). The sequenced material came from blood. The CDR3 DNA is TGTGCCTGGAGTCTCTCGACAGTAGCCTATGGCTACACCTTC. Amino acid sequence: CAWSLSTVAYGYTF.